Detailed here is one T cell receptor beta chain. CDR3 length equals 13 residues. V was cut by 4 bases and J by 4 bases, with 10 bases left in between. Germline V CDR1 and CDR2: LGHDT, YNNKEL (reference sequence). This record belongs to a study of blood T cell repertoires in COVID-19. As for the study in general: The United States, Italy and Spain provided the acute and convalescent COVID-19 samples.

The method was immunoSEQ multiplex PCR; TCRdb's version includes in-frame clones alone and lacks a portion of them. Here the sample spans a few hundred thousand clones, 75% to 90% being singletons. The V call is TRBV3-1 (or the pseudogene TRBV3-2), the J call TRBJ2-5; D unresolved. Sequenced input: peripheral blood. The TCR sequence derives from an older woman with acute or convalescent COVID-19. CDR3: CASSLVLGETQYF. DNA of the CDR3: TGTGCCAGCAGCCTAGTGCTTGGAGAGACCCAGTACTTC.